Below, 21 T cell receptor beta chains from the same sample are listed, as sequenced in a study of radiation and T cells in renal cell carcinoma. Noted time point: blood 4 weeks post-SBRT, at nephrectomy. Treatment indicated: 15 Gy SBRT to primary tumor, nephrectomy 4 weeks later. TCRdb keeps only in-frame clones here, not all; method: immunoSEQ multiplex PCR. The sample lists some 81,000 clones; 89% were seen once. The sample consisted of blood, taken from a patient whose treatment included radiotherapy and nephrectomy. The origin of the receptors is a woman between 65 and 79 years old with renal cell carcinoma.

This chain joins TRBV4-1 and TRBJ2-5, with 8 positions matching TRBD1. The length of the CDR3 is 18 residues. CDR1 MGHRA and CDR2 YSYEKL come from the germline V gene. J gave up 4 bases and V 0 bases, and 13 bases lay outside the gene matches. CDR3 bases: TGCGCCAGCAGCCAAGAAGGAGTAGGAAGGCAGGGGGCAGAGACCCAGTACTTC. This translates into CASSQEGVGRQGAETQYF.

The chain has TRBV5-6 and TRBJ1-1; D gene uncertain. The CDR3 is 14 residues long. Trimming removed 2 bases at V and 0 bases at J, with 8 bases between. Germline-derived CDR1 and CDR2 are SGHDT and YYEEEE. Here the CDR3 DNA reads TGTGCCAGCAGCTTCCGGGCTCTGAACACTGAAGCTTTCTTT. The encoded protein is CASSFRALNTEAFF.

The rearrangement links TRBV7-2 to TRBJ2-1, with D uncertain. CDR3 length: 16 amino acids. The germline V gene has CDR1 SGHTA and CDR2 FQGNSA. V lost 5 bases and J lost 1, with 15 bases in between. DNA of the CDR3: TGTGCCAGCAGCCTAACATTCGGCAGGTCCTACAATGAGCAGTTCTTC. Translating gives CASSLTFGRSYNEQFF. The full variable domain, with the rest looked up from reference TRBV7-2 and TRBJ2-1, is GAGVSQSPSNKVTEKGKDVELRCDPISGHTALYWYRQSLGQGLEFLIYFQGNSAPDKSGLPSDRFSAERTGGSVSTLTIQRTQQEDSAVYLCASSLTFGRSYNEQFFGPGTRLTVL.

The chain uses TRBV15 and TRBJ2-3; 9 bases match TRBD2. This CDR3 has 18 amino acids. Germline V gene sequence: CDR1 LNHNV, CDR2 YYDKDF (reference sequence). V shed 0 bases and J 6 bases; nucleotides not matched to a gene: 13. As DNA, the CDR3 is TGTGCCACCAGCAGAGATCAGAGAGCGGGGGGTCGGCGGGATACGCAGTATTTT. It encodes CATSRDQRAGGRRDTQYF.

The chain couples TRBV28 to TRBJ1-5; TRBD1 is a possible D gene (5 bases). The V gene lost 6 bases and the J gene lost 2 bases, with 17 bases spanning the gap. The CDR3 covers 16 residues. Germline V gives CDR1 MDHEN, CDR2 SYDVKM. The CDR3 spells CASRSTFGGGNQPQHF. The DNA of the CDR3 is TGTGCCAGCAGGAGCACCTTCGGGGGGGGCAATCAGCCCCAGCATTTT.

The chain combines TRBV18 with TRBJ1-5; tentatively, D is TRBD1 (5 bases). V lost 4 bases and J lost 5, with 15 bases in between. The germline gives CDR1 KGHSH, CDR2 LQKENI. The CDR3 contains 15 residues. CDR3 sequence reads: CASSRSRGDYQPQHF. The CDR3 region has the DNA TGTGCCAGCTCACGGTCGAGGGGCGATTATCAGCCCCAGCATTTT.

The rearrangement links TRBV7-8 to TRBJ1-2; perhaps TRBD1 as D (5 bases). The CDR3 extends over 15 amino acids. Germline CDR1 is SGHVS and CDR2 is FQNEAQ. V lost 4 bases and J lost 2, with 14 bases in between. CDR3 in amino acids: CASSSGPSANYGYTF. DNA of the CDR3: TGTGCCAGCAGCTCAGGGCCCTCAGCAAACTATGGCTACACCTTC.

This clone has just a few counts. The V call is TRBV11-1, the J call TRBJ1-1, with unresolved D. Trimming cost V 6 bases and J 7 bases, with 18 bases left between them. The CDR3 extends over 14 amino acids. Germline V CDR1 and CDR2: SGHAT, FQDESV (reference sequence). CDR3 residues: CASSYPGRAVEAFF. CDR3 nucleotide sequence: TGTGCCAGCAGTTACCCCGGGAGGGCGGTTGAAGCTTTCTTT.

The V and J genes are TRBV4-1 and TRBJ2-3; possible D gene TRBD1, 5 bases. This CDR3 is 16 amino acids long. V gave up 1 base and J gave up 3 bases, with 14 bases separating them. The germline CDR1 and CDR2 sequences are MGHRA and YSYEKL. CDR3 DNA sequence: TGCGCCAGCAGCCAAGTCCACGGACAAGCAACAGATACGCAGTATTTT. This codes for CASSQVHGQATDTQYF.

The chain recombines TRBV28 with TRBJ2-4; the D is unclear. The germline V gene has CDR1 MDHEN and CDR2 SYDVKM. This CDR3 is 15 amino acids long. The V gene lost 5 bases and the J gene lost 1 base, with 12 bases spanning the gap. The CDR3 region has the DNA TGTGCCAGCAGTCCTAATAACTTTGCCAAAAACATTCAGTACTTC. Its protein product is CASSPNNFAKNIQYF.

The chain has TRBV30 and TRBJ2-7; D is ambiguous. V lost 0 bases, J lost 4 bases, and 7 bases lay in between. The CDR3 extends over 12 amino acids. Germline values: CDR1 GTSNPN, CDR2 SVGIG (reference sequence). CDR3 in amino acids: CAWSVWAYEQYF. CDR3 nucleotide sequence: TGTGCCTGGAGTGTCTGGGCTTACGAGCAGTACTTC.

This chain connects TRBV9 to TRBJ1-3, with TRBD1 matching over 7 bases. V lost 4 bases and J lost 0; bases outside the gene matches: 4. Germline lookup yields CDR1 SGDLS and CDR2 YYNGEE. The CDR3 runs 15 residues. DNA of the CDR3: TGTGCCAGCAGCTTAGGGACAGACTCTGGAAACACCATATATTTT. This encodes CASSLGTDSGNTIYF.

This rearrangement joins TRBV7-2 to TRBJ2-3, with TRBD2 identical over 9 bases. The CDR3 totals 16 residues. From germline, CDR1 is SGHTA and CDR2 FQGNSA. Trimming at V came to 4 bases and at J to 0 bases, leaving 5 bases not matched to a gene. CDR3 coding DNA: TGTGCCAGCAGCTATCTAGCGGGGTCTAGCACAGATACGCAGTATTTT. This gives the protein CASSYLAGSSTDTQYF.

The rearrangement uses TRBV4-1 and TRBJ2-6; weak D call: TRBD2 (5 bases). The CDR3 consists of 16 residues. CDR1 is MGHRA and CDR2 is YSYEKL in the germline V gene. Trimming shortened V by 7 bases and J by 3 bases, and 16 bases separated the two germline ends. In nucleotides, the CDR3 is TGCGCCAGCACCCCAGCTCCCCGGGGTGGGGCCAACGTCCTGACTTTC. It yields the protein CASTPAPRGGANVLTF.

This clone showed up just a few times. The chain employs TRBV6-4 and TRBJ2-7; 9 bases match TRBD1. The V segment lost 4 bases and the J segment 2 bases; nucleotides outside the gene matches: 3. Germline CDR1 MRHNA, CDR2 SNTAGT. This CDR3 region has 14 residues. The CDR3 nucleotides read TGTGCCAGCAGTGTGGGGACAGGGCCCTACGAGCAGTACTTC. The encoded protein is CASSVGTGPYEQYF.

In its sample, this clone was seen once. This chain uses TRBV19 with TRBJ1-5; TRBD1 agrees at 7 bases. The V and J ends lost 1 base and 0 bases, in that order; junction bases with no gene match: 3. The CDR3 consists of 16 residues. The germline V gene encodes CDR1 LNHDA and CDR2 SQIVND (reference sequence). CDR3 loop: CASSIGTGHSNQPQHF. CDR3 bases: TGTGCCAGTAGTATAGGGACAGGACATAGCAATCAGCCCCAGCATTTT.

A single count supports this clone. The same CDR3 arises from other DNA sequences in this sample as well. The chain has TRBV19 and TRBJ1-1; D may be TRBD1 (5 bases). The germline CDR1 and CDR2 sequences are LNHDA and SQIVND (reference sequence). V lost 6 bases to trimming and J lost 4 bases, with 18 bases between them. The CDR3 totals 15 residues. CDR3 sequence reads: CASSPSRVSLTEAFF. The CDR3 DNA reads TGTGCCAGTAGCCCCAGCAGGGTTTCTCTCACTGAAGCTTTCTTT.

This sequence joins TRBV11-2 and TRBJ1-4, with D unclear. Germline CDR1 SGHAT, CDR2 FQNNGV. Trimming pared 3 bases from V and 8 bases from J, leaving 10 bases between. CDR3 length equals 13 residues. The CDR3 region has the DNA TGTGCCAGCAGCTTGTTGTCTATCGAAAAACTGTTTTTT. Residues: CASSLLSIEKLFF.

The rearrangement uses TRBV5-6 and TRBJ1-5, with D unclear. Trimming removed 1 base from V and 3 bases from J, with 11 bases in between. Germline V gives CDR1 SGHDT, CDR2 YYEEEE. The CDR3 contains 15 residues. The CDR3 coding sequence is TGTGCCAGCAGCTTGTTTACGGGAGACAATCAGCCCCAGCATTTT. Protein: CASSLFTGDNQPQHF.

This clone was seen just once. This chain links TRBV28 with TRBJ1-1; 7 bases fit TRBD1. The CDR3 covers 15 residues. Germline V gene data show CDR1 as MDHEN and CDR2 as SYDVKM. The ends lost 6 bases at V and 4 bases at J; junction bases unmatched: 11. The CDR3 nucleotides read TGTGCCAGCAGACAACAGGGGCGAGGAGGCACTGAAGCTTTCTTT. It is translated as CASRQQGRGGTEAFF.

Concerning this clone: At one end the junction does not follow the germline gene, possibly because of a read error. The chain employs TRBV7-7 and TRBJ2-5, with no clear D. The CDR3 consists of 13 residues. CDR1 SSHAT and CDR2 FNYEAQ come from the germline V gene (reference sequence). CDR3 coding DNA: TGTGCTAGCACCCCGGGCTTGCAAGAGACCCAGTACTTC. Its protein is CASTPGLQETQYF.